Below, 23 T cell receptor beta chains from the same sample are listed, as sequenced in a study of T cell repertoires in cytomegalovirus infection. TCRdb used MiXCR to reprocess the reads, holding one entry per CDR3 protein. The sample has about 260,000 distinct CDR3 sequences; roughly 15% are singletons. The sequenced sample consisted of PBMCs. The receptors derive from a human donor in good health (CMV status not recorded). Some clones in this sample may be carry-over from other donors' samples.

This clonotype was picked up many times. The V and J genes are TRBV7-9 and TRBJ2-7, with TRBD1 identical over 8 bases. J lost 6 bases, V lost 4 bases, and 5 bases had no gene match. The germline CDR1 and CDR2 sequences are SEHNR and FQNEAQ (reference sequence). The CDR3 spans 13 residues. In nucleotides, the CDR3 is TGTGCCAGCAGCTCCTTGGACAGGGTCGAGCAGTACTTC. Translating gives CASSSLDRVEQYF.

This clonotype has more than one count but fewer than ten. The genes are TRBV4-1 and TRBJ1-1; D is unresolved. The CDR3 extends over 13 amino acids. In germline, CDR1 is MGHRA, CDR2 YSYEKL. Trimming left V 4 bases short and J 5 bases short, with 11 bases between. CDR3 nucleotides: TGCGCCAGCAGCCCCCGCGGGGAAACTGAAGCTTTCTTT. This translates into CASSPRGETEAFF.

This clonotype was seen ten or more times. The rearrangement uses TRBV7-2 and TRBJ1-4; the D is unclear. Between the trimmed V and J ends, which lost 2 bases and 12 bases, there was a span of 13 bases. The CDR3 extends over 13 amino acids. Germline V CDR1 and CDR2: SGHTA, FQGNSA. As DNA, the CDR3 is TGTGCCAGCAGCTTAAGCCCAGGATGGGAACTGTTTTTT. This sequence encodes CASSLSPGWELFF. Filled out from reference TRBV7-2 and TRBJ1-4, the complete variable domain reads GAGVSQSPSNKVTEKGKDVELRCDPISGHTALYWYRQSLGQGLEFLIYFQGNSAPDKSGLPSDRFSAERTGGSVSTLTIQRTQQEDSAVYLCASSLSPGWELFFGSGTQLSVL.

This clonotype has at least ten counts. The V call is TRBV28, the J call TRBJ2-3; D gene unclear. The length of the CDR3 is 17 residues. Germline V gene lookup returns CDR1 MDHEN and CDR2 SYDVKM. Trimming took off 4 bases at V and 3 bases at J, with 20 bases between the two ends. Written as DNA, the CDR3 is TGTGCCAGCAGTTGGGATTTGATTGGCTATGGGACAGATACGCAGTATTTT. Amino acids: CASSWDLIGYGTDTQYF.

This clonotype was observed many times. The chain has TRBV7-9 and TRBJ1-2, with a tentative D call TRBD1 (6 bases). The CDR3 totals 17 residues. The germline V gene encodes CDR1 SEHNR and CDR2 FQNEAQ (reference sequence). Trimming took off 2 bases at V and 6 bases at J, with 22 bases between the two ends. CDR3 DNA: TGTGCCAGCAGCTTACCCTCAGAGGGGACACTTGAGCATGGCTACACCTTC. Protein: CASSLPSEGTLEHGYTF.

The chain links TRBV4-1 to TRBJ1-2; D gene ambiguous. Per germline, CDR1 MGHRA and CDR2 YSYEKL. The V end lost 1 base, the J end lost 6 bases, and 6 bases lay between the germline ends. This CDR3 comprises 12 residues. CDR3 bases: TGCGCCAGCAGCCAAGGGAGGAATGGCTACACCTTC. Protein: CASSQGRNGYTF.

This rearrangement joins TRBV29-1 to TRBJ2-2, with 8 bases that match TRBD2. This CDR3 contains 14 residues. Germline values: CDR1 SQVTM, CDR2 ANQGSEA. The ends lost 6 bases at V and 6 bases at J; junction bases unmatched: 9. The CDR3 is CSVGEAGLAGELFF. The CDR3 bases are TGCAGCGTCGGAGAAGCGGGACTAGCCGGGGAGCTGTTTTTT.

Ten or more counts support this clonotype. The chain links TRBV10-3 to TRBJ1-1; possibly TRBD1 for D (5 bases). Germline V gene sequence: CDR1 ENHRY, CDR2 SYGVKD. V gave up 7 bases and J gave up 5 bases, with 17 bases separating them. CDR3 length equals 14 residues. CDR3 protein: CAITRDRVTTEAFF. CDR3 DNA sequence: TGTGCCATCACTAGGGACCGAGTAACGACTGAAGCTTTCTTT.

This clonotype occurred many times. This rearrangement joins TRBV7-8 to TRBJ1-4; TRBD1 aligns across 10 bases. This CDR3 comprises 18 residues. CDR1 and CDR2 from the germline V gene are SGHVS and FQNEAQ. The V and J ends lost 8 bases and 1 base, in that order; junction bases with no gene match: 13. The CDR3 protein is CASRPGQGGQGTNEKLFF. CDR3 DNA: TGTGCCAGCCGACCTGGACAGGGGGGACAAGGAACTAATGAAAAACTGTTTTTT.

This clonotype has ten or more counts. This sequence joins TRBV4-1 and TRBJ1-2, with D possibly TRBD1 on 5 matching bases. This CDR3 has 14 amino acids. Germline V gene sequence: CDR1 MGHRA, CDR2 YSYEKL. V lost 4 bases, J lost 4 bases, and 13 bases lay in between. The CDR3 protein is CASSPRQRRYGYTF. Here the CDR3 DNA reads TGCGCCAGCAGCCCGCGACAGAGGCGCTATGGCTACACCTTC.

The rearrangement uses TRBV2 and TRBJ2-2; 14 bases are a match to TRBD2. V was clipped by 8 bases and J by 1 base; unmatched bases: 3. Germline V gene data show CDR1 as SNHLY and CDR2 as FYNNEI. This CDR3 is 16 amino acids long. The CDR3 is CASGGLAGENTGELFF. For the CDR3, the DNA is TGTGCCAGCGGGGGACTAGCGGGAGAGAACACCGGGGAGCTGTTTTTT.

This clonotype appeared many times. CDR3 sequence: CASTWGGLSSYEQYF. The CDR3 DNA reads TGTGCCAGCACCTGGGGGGGCCTTAGCTCCTACGAGCAGTACTTC. The chain recombines TRBV28 with TRBJ2-7; possibly TRBD2 for D (7 bases). The V end was cut by 7 bases, the J end by 0 bases, with 16 bases between. Germline V CDR1 and CDR2: MDHEN, SYDVKM. The CDR3 has 15 amino acids. The complete variable domain, with remaining parts taken from reference TRBV28 and TRBJ2-7, reads DVKVTQSSRYLVKRTGEKVFLECVQDMDHENMFWYRQDPGLGLRLIYFSYDVKMKEKGDIPEGYSVSREKKERFSLILESASTNQTSMYLCASTWGGLSSYEQYFGPGTRLTVT.

The sample holds a few counts of this clonotype. CDR3 sequence (DNA): TGTGCCAGCAGTTGGGGAGCGGGAGGGTCCTACAATGAGCAGTTCTTC. It translates to CASSWGAGGSYNEQFF. The V gene is TRBV28, the J gene TRBJ2-1, with TRBD2 identical over 10 bases. With V trimmed by 4 bases and J by 1 base, 4 bases remained unmatched. The CDR3 runs to 16 residues. From germline, CDR1 is MDHEN and CDR2 SYDVKM.

This clonotype was observed a handful of times. V is TRBV15 and J is TRBJ1-5; D is unresolved. This CDR3 is 13 amino acids long. V lost 0 bases, J lost 6 bases, and 6 bases lay in between. Looked up from germline, CDR1 is LNHNV and CDR2 is YYDKDF (reference sequence). CDR3 DNA: TGTGCCACCAGCAGAGATGAGGTTCAGCCCCAGCATTTT. It specifies CATSRDEVQPQHF.

The table lists this clonotype with many counts. The chain couples TRBV2 to TRBJ2-7; 16 nucleotides line up with TRBD2. CDR3 size: 15 residues. Per germline, CDR1 SNHLY and CDR2 FYNNEI. Trimming removed 9 bases from V and 5 bases from J; junction bases left unmatched: 7. The CDR3 sequence is CARGLAGGTVDEQYF. CDR3 sequence (DNA): TGTGCCAGGGGACTAGCGGGGGGGACCGTGGACGAGCAGTACTTC.

The V and J genes are TRBV28 and TRBJ2-5; the D gene could be TRBD1 or TRBD2 (7 bases each). Trimming removed 6 bases at V and 1 base at J, with 18 bases between. Germline loops: CDR1 MDHEN, CDR2 SYDVKM. The CDR3 is made up of 16 amino acids. CDR3 sequence reads: CASSLLAGGGQETQYF. CDR3 DNA: TGTGCCAGCAGCTTACTAGCAGGGGGGGGCCAAGAGACCCAGTACTTC.

The table lists this clonotype with many counts. The J gene is TRBJ2-5, the V gene TRBV11-2; 8 positions agree with TRBD2. The CDR3 contains 17 residues. Germline-derived CDR1 and CDR2 are SGHAT and FQNNGV. The V gene end was trimmed by 1 base and the J gene end by 2 bases; junction bases not matched to a gene: 9. The DNA of the CDR3 is TGTGCCAGCAGCTTAGCGCGGGGGGCGATAATTCAAGAGACCCAGTACTTC. This codes for CASSLARGAIIQETQYF.

This clonotype was seen at least ten times. CDR3 in DNA: TGTGCCAGCAGTGAAAGGACTAGCGGGGGGGCAAGAGATACGCAGTATTTT. Its translation is CASSERTSGGARDTQYF. The J gene is TRBJ2-3, the V gene TRBV6-4, with 15 bases fitting TRBD2. V lost 3 bases to trimming and J lost 5 bases; unmatched junction nucleotides: 6. Germline V lookup: CDR1 MRHNA, CDR2 SNTAGT. The CDR3 sequence is 17 residues long.

This clonotype was seen at least ten times. This chain uses TRBV7-9 with TRBJ1-1, with unresolved D. The length of the CDR3 is 14 residues. The germline V gene encodes CDR1 SEHNR and CDR2 FQNEAQ (reference sequence). Deletions cut 3 bases from V and 2 bases from J, with 10 bases between. Here the CDR3 reads CASSFTGSNTEAFF. The DNA for the CDR3 is TGTGCCAGCAGCTTTACGGGTTCAAACACTGAAGCTTTCTTT.

The chain recombines TRBV29-1 with TRBJ2-1, with 7 bases that match TRBD2. V lost 7 bases to trimming and J lost 0 bases; unmatched junction nucleotides: 3. CDR3 length: 13 residues. Germline CDR1 and CDR2: SQVTM and ANQGSEA. The CDR3 loop reads CSASGNSYNEQFF. The CDR3 nucleotides read TGCAGCGCGAGCGGGAACTCCTACAATGAGCAGTTCTTC.

Only a few counts were recorded for this clonotype. The chain joins TRBV29-1 to TRBJ1-2; D gene unclear. The CDR3 is 13 residues long. The V gene's germline CDR1 is SQVTM and CDR2 ANQGSEA. Trimming pared 0 bases from V and 6 bases from J, leaving 11 bases between. In DNA, the CDR3 is TGCAGCGTTGAAGATCGGGGTGAGAATGGCTACACCTTC. Its protein product is CSVEDRGENGYTF.

This clonotype was detected many times. This chain joins TRBV6-1 and TRBJ2-5, with a weak D call TRBD2 (5 bases). Trimming shortened V by 6 bases and J by 4 bases, and 12 bases separated the two germline ends. Germline CDR1 reads MNHNS; CDR2 reads SASEGT. The CDR3 spans 13 residues. As DNA, the CDR3 is TGTGCCAGCAGCCGGACCCGGGGAGAGACCCAGTACTTC. Translating gives CASSRTRGETQYF.

Comments on this clonotype: A much larger clonotype is one base distant, so this may be a read error. This rearrangement joins TRBV6-2 or TRBV6-3 to TRBJ2-3; D possibly corresponds to TRBD2 (6 bases). With 4 bases removed from V and 0 bases from J, the gap between germline ends came to 17 bases. CDR3 size: 17 residues. CDR1 and CDR2 from the germline V gene are MNHEY and SVGEGT. For the CDR3, the DNA is TGTGCCAGCAGTTCAGGACTATCGGGGACTAGCACAGATACGCAGTATTTT. It yields the protein CASSSGLSGTSTDTQYF.